This T cell receptor (beta chain) was captured by sequencing in a study of blood T cell repertoires in COVID-19. About the study: The cDNA or gDNA used as material had been derived from T cells, B-cell-depleted T cells, or PBMCs.

Participants' own reports of clinical history determined their cohort assignment. Per the authors' pipeline: Nucleated cell number was recorded as an estimate derived from reference gene primer amplification. The data were produced by immunoSEQ multiplex PCR, yet TCRdb's version contains in-frame clones alone and is incomplete. V and J calls and clone size are given by that table; D and trimming were obtained from the DNA. The data hold 150,000 or so clones, with 82% observed a single time. The clonotype comes from a man aged 50 or older who had recovered from COVID-19. Specimen: PBMCs or T cells enriched from blood (not recorded which).

The CDR3 DNA reads as TGCAGTGCACAGATGGGACAATACCCCCATTTT. This translates into CSAQMGQYPHF. The V gene is TRBV20-1, the J gene TRBJ1-5; D is perhaps TRBD1 (6 bases). V was shortened by 6 bases and J by 16 bases, with 19 bases between the two germline ends. CDR3 length: 11 residues. The germline V gene encodes CDR1 DFQATT and CDR2 SNEGSKA (reference sequence).